Listed here is a single T cell receptor beta chain. Antigen unknown. The sample is drawn from a study of cytomegalovirus exposure and HLA in healthy donors. Study-wide background: Around 80 million unique TCR sequences came from HLA-typed donors in an early release. Study-wide points: Some V segments could not be told apart, so they were left out, TRBV6-2 and TRBV6-3 among them. Among TCR beta chains, those listed as cytomegalovirus-associated numbered over 150. Earlier findings revealed that most TCR beta V segments proved productive either about 87% or about 30% of the time.

The CDR3 is 15 residues long. V was clipped by 6 bases and J by 2 bases; unmatched bases: 7. Germline CDR1 is MNHEY and CDR2 is SMNVEV (reference sequence). A multiplex PCR was run with 60 Vbeta primers and 13 Jbeta primers. Measured with immunoSEQ multiplex PCR; TCRdb has only the in-frame clones, and not every one. The table lists 170,000 or so clones, 80% to 85% of them singletons. Sequenced input: PBMCs. This chain links TRBV27 with TRBJ1-3; 7 positions agree with TRBD1. This receptor was taken from a middle-aged man in good health and CMV-seronegative. The CDR3: CASRPTGAAGNTIYF. CDR3 nucleotide sequence: TGTGCCAGCAGACCCACAGGGGCCGCTGGAAACACCATATATTTT.